Following are 3 T cell receptor beta chains from one sample sequenced in a study of blood T cell repertoires in COVID-19 (TCRdb year 2020). Library preparation used the immunoSEQ multiplex PCR assay. Drawn from immuneACCESS, this table holds only the in-frame rearrangements with V and J called that TCRdb kept. Clones are partly lost; checked studies trace under half to an unresolved V gene and leave the rest unexplained. The sample table contains 350,000 or so clones; only one count was recorded for almost 90% of them. About 6.5% of the sample is in the top ten clones. Sample: peripheral blood. These receptors came from a man in his late teens or twenties with active or convalescent COVID-19.

This clone has only one observation. The rearrangement uses TRBV3-1 (or the pseudogene TRBV3-2) and TRBJ2-1; 9 positions match TRBD1. Germline lookup yields CDR1 LGHDT and CDR2 YNNKEL (reference sequence). V was clipped by 0 bases and J by 3 bases; unmatched bases: 6. The length of the CDR3 is 17 residues. The CDR3 spells CASSQEITGGLYNEQFF. Here the CDR3 DNA reads TGTGCCAGCAGCCAAGAAATTACAGGGGGCCTCTACAATGAGCAGTTCTTC.

The chain employs TRBV7-7 and TRBJ1-3; the D is unclear. The CDR3 is 13 amino acids. In germline, CDR1 is SSHAT, CDR2 FNYEAQ (reference sequence). Between the trimmed V and J ends, which lost 5 bases and 4 bases, there was a span of 9 bases. This chain's CDR3 is CASSPGGGNTIYF. The DNA of the CDR3 is TGTGCCAGCAGCCCAGGTGGGGGAAACACCATATATTTT.

The V gene is TRBV3-1 (or the pseudogene TRBV3-2), the J gene TRBJ2-2, with 7 bases matching TRBD1. This CDR3 spans 13 amino acids. Germline CDR1 reads LGHDT; CDR2 reads YNNKEL (reference sequence). J was trimmed by 6 bases and V by 5 bases; bases with no gene match: 3. The CDR3 nucleotides read TGTGCCAGCAGCGACACAGGGGCCGGGGAGCTGTTTTTT. Protein sequence: CASSDTGAGELFF.